This T cell receptor (beta chain) was recorded in a study of CD4 T cells in relation to SARS-CoV-2 and coronaviruses. Looked up from germline, CDR1 is MNHNS and CDR2 is SASEGT. Trimming took off 2 bases at V and 4 bases at J, with 9 bases between the two ends. The CDR3 is 14 amino acids. CD4+ T cells from unexposed donors were obtained before the COVID-19 pandemic (2011-2018). After nine to ten days of culture, CD4+ T cells were isolated. Details on this clone: What it binds is unknown.

Clones were read by immunoSEQ multiplex PCR, and TCRdb kept only the in-frame ones, dropping some. The sample has under 20,000 clones, 60% to 85% seen once. J is TRBJ1-5 and V is TRBV6-1; D not certain. This sequence originates from a human donor in good health. Sequencing used CD4+ T cells from PBMCs, cultured in vitro. CDR3 loop: CASSELMGNQPQHF. The CDR3 DNA sequence: TGTGCCAGCAGTGAACTAATGGGGAATCAGCCCCAGCATTTT.